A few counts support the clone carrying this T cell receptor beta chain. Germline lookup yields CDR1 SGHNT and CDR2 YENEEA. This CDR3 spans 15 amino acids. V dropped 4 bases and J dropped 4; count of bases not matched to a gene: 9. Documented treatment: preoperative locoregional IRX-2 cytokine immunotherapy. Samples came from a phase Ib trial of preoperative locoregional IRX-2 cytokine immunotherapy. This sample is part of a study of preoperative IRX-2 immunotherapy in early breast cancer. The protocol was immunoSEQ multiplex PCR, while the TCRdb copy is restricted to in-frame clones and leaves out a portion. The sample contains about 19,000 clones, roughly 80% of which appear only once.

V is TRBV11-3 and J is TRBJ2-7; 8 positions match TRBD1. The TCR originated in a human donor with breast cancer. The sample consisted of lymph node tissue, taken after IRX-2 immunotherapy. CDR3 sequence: CASSSKDREMYEQYF. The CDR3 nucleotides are TGTGCCAGCAGCTCCAAGGACAGGGAAATGTACGAGCAGTACTTC.